This T cell receptor (beta chain) comes out of a study of radiotherapy plus CTLA-4 blockade in lung cancer. Patients with chemo-refractory metastatic non-small-cell lung cancer received focal radiation plus CTLA-4 blockade with ipilimumab. On this clone: Its antigen is as yet unknown.

TCRdb's table, derived via immunoSEQ multiplex PCR, lists solely in-frame clones and lacks some. The table has around 100,000 clones, roughly 79% seen once. Trimming at V came to 6 bases and at J to 5 bases, leaving 7 bases not matched to a gene. This CDR3 is 16 amino acids long. Germline assignment: CDR1 SGHTA and CDR2 FQGTGA. The study's findings and limits: Some TCR clones had been derived from tumors. These clones expanded in peripheral blood after radiotherapy plus ipilimumab.

Sequences were derived from peripheral blood, sampled from a patient treated with radiotherapy plus ipilimumab. The TCR was taken from a human donor with non-small cell lung cancer who had a partial response to radiotherapy plus ipilimumab. Some clones in this sample may be carry-over from other donors' samples. The V gene is TRBV7-3, the J gene TRBJ2-5, with 15 positions matching TRBD2. The CDR3 here is CASSRGTSGRSETQYF. CDR3 nucleotides: TGTGCCAGCAGTAGGGGGACTAGCGGGAGGTCTGAGACCCAGTACTTC.